These T cell receptor beta chains were read from a single sample in a study of blood T cells in healthy people across ages. A single record per CDR3 protein comes from TCRdb applying MiXCR to the 5' RACE reads. Of about 640,000 distinct CDR3 sequences listed, 25% to 30% are singletons. The source material was blood. These receptors were collected from a woman older than 75 in good health. Each CDR3 is given with its conserved first and last residue. D genes are given only for firm matches. A clone size is listed for some rows: how often the clone was seen (once, few, many), or a class if it is expanded.

v_gene	d_gene	j_gene	abundance	CDR3nt	CDR3aa
TRBV30	.	TRBJ1-1	.	TGTGCCTGGAGCTGGGGTATGAACACTGAAGCTTTCTTT	CAWSWGMNTEAFF
TRBV28	TRBD2	TRBJ2-5	.	TGTGCCAGCAGTTTATTAGGGCTAGCGGATCAAGAGACCCAGTACTTC	CASSLLGLADQETQYF
TRBV20-1	.	TRBJ1-2	.	TGCAGTGGGGTCTGGGCCTATGGCTACACCTTC	CSGVWAYGYTF
TRBV7-2	TRBD2	TRBJ2-1	many	TGTGCCAGCAGCGTCCGACTAGCGGGGGGGACAAGGGGCTCCTACAATGAGCAGTTCTTC	CASSVRLAGGTRGSYNEQFF
TRBV20-1	TRBD2	TRBJ2-3	many	TGCAGTGCCAGGGACTACGACACAGATACGCAGTATTTT	CSARDYDTDTQYF
TRBV2	.	TRBJ1-5	many	TGTGCCAGCAAGGGTCAGCCCCAGCATTTT	CASKGQPQHF
TRBV20-1	.	TRBJ1-2	many	TGCAGTGGATTCGTTGTGAGTAAAGGCGATGGCTACACCTTC	CSGFVVSKGDGYTF
TRBV29-1	.	TRBJ1-4	few	TGCAGCGTTAGACCGACCCCTAATGAAAAACTGTTTTTT	CSVRPTPNEKLFF
TRBV5-1	TRBD1	TRBJ1-2	many	TGCGCCAGCAGCTTCTCGGGACAGACTAACTATGGCTACACCTTC	CASSFSGQTNYGYTF
TRBV20-1	TRBD1	TRBJ1-6	.	TGCAGTGCTCAATCCCCGACAGGGTTTGATTCACCCCCCCACTTT	CSAQSPTGFDSPPHF
TRBV11-2	.	TRBJ2-4	many	TGTGCCAGCAGTAATCAGGGGAGGGTAGAAAACATTCAGTACTTC	CASSNQGRVENIQYF
TRBV24-1	TRBD1	TRBJ2-1	many	TGTGCCACCAGTGCCCGGGACAGGGCCAGGGATGAGCAGTTCTTC	CATSARDRARDEQFF
TRBV7-9	.	TRBJ2-1	many	TGTGCCAGCAGCTTTAAACCAACAGGGCAGTTCTTC	CASSFKPTGQFF
TRBV28	.	TRBJ2-3	many	TGTGCCAGCAGGTCGGGAGTCGACCTGCGGTATTTT	CASRSGVDLRYF
TRBV7-2	.	TRBJ1-1	few	TGTGCCGGCAACTTAGGGGATACTGAAGCTTTCTTT	CAGNLGDTEAFF
TRBV5-1	.	TRBJ1-1	many	TGCGCCAGCAGCTTACAACAGGGTCGGACTGAAGCTTTCTTT	CASSLQQGRTEAFF
TRBV5-1	.	TRBJ1-6	.	TGCGCCAGCAGCTTGGAGCGAAGGTCCTATAATTCACCCCTCCACTTT	CASSLERRSYNSPLHF
TRBV5-5	TRBD2	TRBJ2-1	many	TGTGCCAGCAGCTTGGTGCGGGGGGGGTACAATGAGCAGTTCTTC	CASSLVRGGYNEQFF
TRBV7-9	.	TRBJ2-7	.	TGTGCCAGCAGCCTAAGCGGGCGGGGTGAGCAGTACTTC	CASSLSGRGEQYF
TRBV30	TRBD1	TRBJ2-5	many	TGTGCCTGGAGTCTCGGGCAGGGGGCAGGAGAGACCCAGTACTTC	CAWSLGQGAGETQYF
TRBV7-2	TRBD2	TRBJ2-3	.	TGTGCCGGCAGCGGGGGGAACACAGATACGCAGTATTTT	CAGSGGNTDTQYF
TRBV20-1	.	TRBJ1-6	many	TGCAGTGCTAGAGATCCGGGTACAGGACGAGACCTCCACTTT	CSARDPGTGRDLHF
TRBV11-2	TRBD1	TRBJ2-3	.	TGTGCCAGCAGCTTCCGACAGGGCATAGAGCAGTATTTT	CASSFRQGIEQYF
TRBV27	.	TRBJ1-5	few	TGTGCCAGCAGTTCAGGGTTCATAGATCAGCCCCAGCATTTT	CASSSGFIDQPQHF
TRBV4-1	.	TRBJ2-2	few	TGCGCCAGCAGCCAGGGGCGGGGTGGTGGTCCCGGGGAGCTGTTTTTT	CASSQGRGGGPGELFF
TRBV5-6	.	TRBJ2-7	few	TGTGCCAGCAGCCTGACTGGGATCCGGAGCTCCTACGAGCAGTACTTC	CASSLTGIRSSYEQYF
TRBV7-2	TRBD2	TRBJ2-3	many	TGTGCCAGCAGCTTTAGGGACTACGGGGGCACAGATACGCAGTATTTT	CASSFRDYGGTDTQYF
TRBV21-1	.	TRBJ1-5	few	TGTGCCAGCCCCAAAGGGGCAGGGAGAGGCAATCAGCCCCAGCATTTT	CASPKGAGRGNQPQHF
TRBV12-3/TRBV12-4	.	TRBJ1-2	many	TGTGCCAGCAGTCACCCTAATAGGGGGGATGGCTACACCTTC	CASSHPNRGDGYTF
TRBV18	.	TRBJ1-4	many	TGTGCCAGCTCACCACGGAATCAGGGGATGGCTAATGAAAAACTGTTTTTT	CASSPRNQGMANEKLFF
TRBV7-2	.	TRBJ2-5	many	TGTGCCAGCAGCCATGGGACGTCCGCGGAGACCCAGTACTTC	CASSHGTSAETQYF
TRBV10-3	.	TRBJ2-1	many	TGTGCCATCAGTGAGTCACAGGCGCACTGGAATGAGCAGTTCTTC	CAISESQAHWNEQFF
TRBV11-1	.	TRBJ2-5	.	TGTGCCAGCAGCTTAGGGTCAGGGGCCAGCCAAGAGACCCAGTACTTC	CASSLGSGASQETQYF
TRBV28	.	TRBJ2-3	.	TGTGCCAGCAGTTTAAAGGCAGGGGGGGATACGCAGTATTTT	CASSLKAGGDTQYF
TRBV14	.	TRBJ2-1	many	TGTGCCAGCAGCCAAGACAGGGGTCGGTTCGATGAGCAGTTCTTC	CASSQDRGRFDEQFF
TRBV19	.	TRBJ1-5	.	TGTGCCAGTAATCAAGGGAGGATTAATCAGCCCCAGCATTTT	CASNQGRINQPQHF
TRBV6-4	TRBD1	TRBJ2-2	.	TGTGCCAGCAGTGAGACTACAGGGGGTCAACCCGGGGAGCTGTTTTTT	CASSETTGGQPGELFF
TRBV3-1	TRBD2	TRBJ2-3	few	TGTGCCAGCCGCCGCACTAGCGGGGGGCCGGAAGATACGCAGTATTTT	CASRRTSGGPEDTQYF
TRBV20-1	TRBD2	TRBJ2-5	many	TGCAGTGCGACTAGCGGGGGAGAGACCCAGTACTTC	CSATSGGETQYF
TRBV6-6	TRBD1	TRBJ1-4	.	TGTGCCAGCAGTTACCGGTCGGGACAGGGGAATGAAAAACTGTTTTTT	CASSYRSGQGNEKLFF
TRBV7-9	TRBD1	TRBJ1-5	.	TGTGCCAGCAGTTACGGACAGGGTATACGAAGCAATCAGCCCCAGCATTTT	CASSYGQGIRSNQPQHF
TRBV10-3	.	TRBJ2-2	.	TGTGCCATCAGTGAGTCGAAGGGAGCAGATCGTCCGAACACCGGGGAGCTGTTTTTT	CAISESKGADRPNTGELFF
TRBV9	TRBD1	TRBJ1-2	many	TGTGCCAGCAGCGACCGGGACAGGGTTAACTATGGCTACACCTTC	CASSDRDRVNYGYTF
TRBV6-1	TRBD2	TRBJ2-5	many	TGTGCCAGCAGTGATCGGCAGGGCGGGAGGCAAGAGACCCAGTACTTC	CASSDRQGGRQETQYF
TRBV14	TRBD1	TRBJ1-2	.	TGTGCCAGCAGCCAAGATCTGGGACAGGACTATGGCTACACCTTC	CASSQDLGQDYGYTF
TRBV7-2	.	TRBJ1-2	once	TGTGCCAGCAGCTTGGTTAGGGCGGGAGGTGGCTACACCTTC	CASSLVRAGGGYTF
TRBV12-3/TRBV12-4	TRBD1	TRBJ2-5	many	TGTGCCAGCAGTAGGACAGGGGGCGTTAGGGAGACCCAGTACTTC	CASSRTGGVRETQYF
TRBV6-2/TRBV6-3	.	TRBJ1-1	few	TGTGCCAGCAGTCAGAACATCGGTGAAGCTTTCTTT	CASSQNIGEAFF
TRBV12-3/TRBV12-4	TRBD1	TRBJ1-2	many	TGTGCCAGCAGTGTCCGGGACAGGGGGCTAGGCACCTTC	CASSVRDRGLGTF
TRBV7-3	.	TRBJ1-2	many	TGTGCCAGCAGCTTAGGGCGGGATTCTGGCTACACCTTC	CASSLGRDSGYTF
TRBV10-2	.	TRBJ1-2	many	TGCGCCAGCAGGAGGGGTGAGGGGAACTATGGCTACACCTTC	CASRRGEGNYGYTF
TRBV2	.	TRBJ2-3	many	TGTGCCAGCAGTGGAGGTTATACGCAGTATTTT	CASSGGYTQYF
TRBV30	.	TRBJ1-6	.	TGTGCCTGGACTGACGGACCCTATAATTCACCCCTCCACTTT	CAWTDGPYNSPLHF
TRBV10-3	TRBD1	TRBJ2-2	.	TGTGCCACACACGACAGGGGGCTCGGCACCGGGGAGCTGTTTTTT	CATHDRGLGTGELFF
TRBV19	TRBD1	TRBJ2-3	many	TGTGCCAGTAGTATCGACAGGGGAACAGATACGCAGTATTTT	CASSIDRGTDTQYF